Many counts were recorded for the clone carrying this TCR beta chain. These data come from a study of regulatory T cells in long-lasting Graves disease. Indicated time point: newly diagnosed GD, antithyroid drugs for less than 3 months. Extracted PBMC RNA gave rise to the TCR library. CDR1 is SGHNT and CDR2 is YYREEE in the germline V gene (reference sequence). V gave up 4 bases and J gave up 2 bases, with 15 bases separating them. The length of the CDR3 is 15 residues. According to the study, TCR beta libraries were built with iRepertoire HTBI primers and CDR3-region Arm-PCR. TCRdb independently ran MiXCR on the multiplex PCR reads; one entry per CDR3 protein. The table shows over 200,000 distinct CDR3 sequences, with about 18% occurring only once. The data were also submitted as part of a second study, on T cells in Graves' hyperthyroidism and ophthalmopathy. From that second work: Lactation, pregnancy, other autoimmune disease or uncontrolled infection led to exclusion of patients.

The source is a woman under 40 with Graves disease. The sequencing used peripheral blood mononuclear cells (PBMCs), collected at new diagnosis, from a patient treated with antithyroid drugs. The chain recombines TRBV5-4 with TRBJ1-1; weak D call: TRBD1 (5 bases). CDR3 amino acids: CASSPRVDSNTEAFF. Written as DNA, the CDR3 is TGTGCCAGCAGCCCAAGAGTCGACAGCAACACTGAAGCTTTCTTT. The complete variable domain, with remaining parts taken from reference TRBV5-4 and TRBJ1-1, reads ETGVTQSPTHLIKTRGQQVTLRCSSQSGHNTVSWYQQALGQGPQFIFQYYREEENGRGNFPPRFSGLQFPNYSSELNVNALELDDSALYLCASSPRVDSNTEAFFGQGTRLTVV.